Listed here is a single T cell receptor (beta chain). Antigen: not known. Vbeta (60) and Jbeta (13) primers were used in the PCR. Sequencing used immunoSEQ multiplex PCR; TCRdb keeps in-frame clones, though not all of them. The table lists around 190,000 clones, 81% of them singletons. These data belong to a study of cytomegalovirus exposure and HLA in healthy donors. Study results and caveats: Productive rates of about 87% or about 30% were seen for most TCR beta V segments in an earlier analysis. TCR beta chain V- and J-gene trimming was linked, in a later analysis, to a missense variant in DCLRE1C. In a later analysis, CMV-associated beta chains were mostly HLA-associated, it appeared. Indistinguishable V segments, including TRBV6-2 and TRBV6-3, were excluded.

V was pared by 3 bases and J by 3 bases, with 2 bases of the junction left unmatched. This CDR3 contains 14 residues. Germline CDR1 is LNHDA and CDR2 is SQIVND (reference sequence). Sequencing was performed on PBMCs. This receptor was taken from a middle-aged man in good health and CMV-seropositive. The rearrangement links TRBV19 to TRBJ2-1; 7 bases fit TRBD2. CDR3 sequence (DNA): TGTGCCAGTAGTATGGGGGGGGTCTACAATGAGCAGTTCTTC. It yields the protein CASSMGGVYNEQFF.